The clone carrying this T cell receptor beta chain appeared many times. Its antigen is currently unknown. The CDR3 consists of 16 residues. Germline CDR1 SGHAT, CDR2 FQNNGV. V was pared by 3 bases and J by 7 bases, with 10 bases of the junction left unmatched. TCRdb independently ran MiXCR on the 5' RACE reads; one entry per CDR3 protein. The sample has more than 150,000 distinct CDR3 sequences; 11% are singletons. These data belong to a study of T-cell memory formation after mild COVID-19. The wider study: TCR clusters were mostly donor specific. Study findings and constraints: Clones contracting over day 15 to 85 were CD4/CD8 balanced, with later expanders leaning CD4+.

The chain links TRBV11-2 to TRBJ2-2, with 8 bases identical to TRBD1. Input material: PBMCs or a T cell subset sorted from them (not recorded which). This sequence was found in a man aged 18-30 years who had mild COVID-19 (a few samples of this study predate the infection). Cell type and time point are not known. The CDR3 DNA reads as TGTGCCAGCAGCTTGGCTGGACAGGGTAATGACGGGGAGCTGTTTTTT. Translated, it gives CASSLAGQGNDGELFF.